The entry below gives a single T cell receptor beta chain sequence along with its context. The data derive from a study of blood T cell repertoires in COVID-19. Whole-study context: Acute and convalescent COVID-19 specimens originated in the United States, Italy and Spain.

Germline V gene sequence: CDR1 SQVTM, CDR2 ANQGSEA. V shed 5 bases, J shed 6 bases, and the junction held 8 bases outside the gene matches. This CDR3 has 13 residues. Per the study methods: Using reference gene primer amplification, nucleated cell counts were estimated. Some clones are missing from TCRdb's copy, which holds only in-frame ones; the method was immunoSEQ multiplex PCR. The V and J calls and clone size were taken over from that table, and D and trimming were inferred from the DNA. Here the sample spans approximately 200,000 clones, approximately 78% being singletons. The source is a woman older than 75 with acute or convalescent COVID-19. The chain recombines TRBV29-1 with TRBJ2-7, with 9 bases matching TRBD1. Material: peripheral blood. The CDR3 loop reads CSVSGTGLGEQYF. CDR3 nucleotides: TGCAGCGTTTCCGGGACAGGGCTTGGCGAGCAGTACTTC.